The clone carrying this T cell receptor beta chain was seen only a few times. Antigen unknown. The ends were cut back, 4 bases at V and 5 bases at J, with 11 bases in the middle. Germline CDR1 reads SQVTM; CDR2 reads ANQGSEA. The length of the CDR3 is 13 residues. The data were obtained in a study of beta chain features in type 1 diabetes. Overall study context: Patients were similar to healthy donors in age and gender (as well as in cell yields). Study-wide results and caveats: When Type 1 diabetes patients were examined, their TCRB CDR3s proved moderately but significantly shorter in all four CD4+ subsets.

Expressed TCRB transcripts were sequenced, since all the RNA that had been isolated was reverse transcribed. Millions of reads were obtained on average from naive, central memory and regulatory T cell samples. Generated by immunoSEQ multiplex PCR, the TCRdb table keeps only in-frame clones and is missing some. There are 150,000 or so clones in the sample; roughly 60% occur only once, and approximately 0.09% lies in the top ten. It was via CD45RO/CCR7/CD25/CD127/CD95/CD27 that CD4+ naive, central memory, regulatory and stem cell-like memory cells were sorted. Purities over 98% were achieved in all sorted populations.

This rearrangement joins TRBV29-1 to TRBJ2-2, with unresolved D. Sequencing was carried out using naive CD4+ T cells from blood. The TCR was taken from a man between 25 and 39 years old with type 1 diabetes. The CDR3 sequence: CSVGPQGTGELFF. CDR3 nucleotide sequence: TGCAGCGTTGGGCCCCAAGGGACCGGGGAGCTGTTTTTT.